Sequencing of this T cell receptor (beta chain) was carried out in a study of blood T cell repertoires in COVID-19. The method was immunoSEQ multiplex PCR; TCRdb's version includes in-frame clones alone and lacks a portion of them. Counted here are 450,000 or so clones, approximately 90% occurring once; the ten biggest clones make up roughly 0.76%. Germline CDR1 is LGHNA and CDR2 is YNFKEQ. The CDR3 consists of 17 residues. The J segment lost 5 bases and the V segment lost 4 bases, leaving 14 bases of the junction unmatched. The chain employs TRBV4-2 and TRBJ2-1, with 7 bases fitting TRBD1. Material: peripheral blood. This receptor was taken from a young man with COVID-19, enrolled during active disease. CDR3 in DNA: TGTGCCAGCAGCCGATACTACGCCGGGACAGAGGACAATGAGCAGTTCTTC. Encoded protein: CASSRYYAGTEDNEQFF.